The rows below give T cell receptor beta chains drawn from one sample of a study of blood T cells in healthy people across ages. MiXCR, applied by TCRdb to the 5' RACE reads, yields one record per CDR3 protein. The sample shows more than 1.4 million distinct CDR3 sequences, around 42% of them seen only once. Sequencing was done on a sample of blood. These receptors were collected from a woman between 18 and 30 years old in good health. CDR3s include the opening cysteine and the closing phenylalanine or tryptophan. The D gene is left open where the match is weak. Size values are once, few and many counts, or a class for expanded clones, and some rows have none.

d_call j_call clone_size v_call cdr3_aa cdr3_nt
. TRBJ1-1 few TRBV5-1 CASSLVQDGTEAFF TGCGCCAGCAGCTTGGTCCAGGACGGAACTGAAGCTTTCTTT
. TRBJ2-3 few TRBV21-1 CASLGAKSTDTQYF TGTGCCAGCCTAGGGGCGAAAAGCACAGATACGCAGTATTTT
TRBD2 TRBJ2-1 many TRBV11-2 CASSSPTSGSSYNEQFF TGTGCCAGCAGCTCTCCTACTAGCGGGAGTTCCTACAATGAGCAGTTCTTC
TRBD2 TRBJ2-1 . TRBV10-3 CAISDPSGRGSYNEQFF TGTGCCATCAGTGATCCCAGCGGGAGGGGCTCCTACAATGAGCAGTTCTTC
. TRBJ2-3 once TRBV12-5 CASHGGGGEADTQYF TGTGCTAGTCACGGAGGGGGAGGTGAGGCAGATACGCAGTATTTT
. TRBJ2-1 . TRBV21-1 CASSKAQLAGGPSYNEQFF TGTGCCAGCAGCAAGGCGCAACTAGCGGGAGGTCCCTCCTACAATGAGCAGTTCTTC
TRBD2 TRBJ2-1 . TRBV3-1 CASGGPGLAVLYEQFF TGTGCCAGCGGGGGACCGGGACTAGCTGTTTTATATGAGCAGTTCTTC
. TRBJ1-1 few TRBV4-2 CASSQEGGQLNTEAFF TGTGCCAGCAGCCAGGAAGGGGGGCAACTGAACACTGAAGCTTTCTTT
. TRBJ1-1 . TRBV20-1 CSASGFQGTEAFF TGCAGTGCTAGCGGGTTCCAAGGCACTGAAGCTTTCTTT
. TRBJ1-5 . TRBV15 CATRDSNQPQHF TGTGCCACCCGGGACTCCAATCAGCCCCAGCATTTT
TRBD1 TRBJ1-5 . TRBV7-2 CASSLLPGQSNQPQHF TGTGCCAGCAGCTTACTCCCGGGACAGAGCAATCAGCCCCAGCATTTT
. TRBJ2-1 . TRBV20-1 CSAPVHEQFF TGCAGTGCCCCGGTCCATGAGCAGTTCTTC
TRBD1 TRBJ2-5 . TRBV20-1 CSADGQGRLYQETQYF TGCAGTGCTGACGGACAGGGGCGACTGTACCAAGAGACCCAGTACTTC
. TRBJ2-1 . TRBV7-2 CASSILRMAGTYNEQFF TGTGCCAGCAGTATACTGCGGATGGCAGGAACCTACAATGAGCAGTTCTTC
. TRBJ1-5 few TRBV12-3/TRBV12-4 CASSIQGHSNQPQHF TGTGCCAGCAGTATACAGGGCCATAGCAATCAGCCCCAGCATTTT
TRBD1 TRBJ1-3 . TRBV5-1 CASSAGQGSSGNTIYF TGCGCCAGCAGCGCGGGACAGGGAAGCTCTGGAAACACCATATATTTT
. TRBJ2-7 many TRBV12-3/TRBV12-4 CASGGYEQYF TGTGCCAGCGGCGGATACGAGCAGTACTTC
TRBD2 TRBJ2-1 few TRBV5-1 CASSLAPVTSGRNEQFF TGCGCCAGCAGCTTGGCCCCCGTGACTAGCGGGCGCAATGAGCAGTTCTTC
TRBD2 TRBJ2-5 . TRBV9 CASSVATGGKETQYF TGTGCCAGCAGCGTAGCTACGGGGGGTAAAGAGACCCAGTACTTC
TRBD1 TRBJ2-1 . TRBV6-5 CASNTDRANNEQFF TGTGCCAGCAATACAGACAGGGCCAACAATGAGCAGTTCTTC
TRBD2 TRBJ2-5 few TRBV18 CASSPTGGTYNEQYF TGTGCCAGCTCACCGACGGGGGGGACTTACAATGAGCAGTACTTC
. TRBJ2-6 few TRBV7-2 CASSLPLGRNSGANVLTF TGTGCCAGCAGTTTACCGTTAGGACGAAACTCTGGGGCCAACGTCCTGACTTTC
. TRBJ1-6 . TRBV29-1 CSVGDLPNSPLHF TGCAGCGTTGGCGACCTTCCTAATTCACCCCTCCACTTT
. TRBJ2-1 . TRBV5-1 CASSWGTGGNEQFF TGCGCCAGCAGCTGGGGGACTGGGGGCAATGAGCAGTTCTTC
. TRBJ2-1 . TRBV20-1 CSAQRAAGSYNEQFF TGCAGTGCCCAGCGGGCGGCGGGCTCCTACAATGAGCAGTTCTTC
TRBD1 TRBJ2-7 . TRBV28 CASSTTRTGQGVYEQYF TGTGCCAGCAGCACAACTCGGACAGGGCAGGGTGTCTACGAGCAGTACTTC
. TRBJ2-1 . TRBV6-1 CASASWGSPGAGNEQFF TGTGCCAGCGCATCCTGGGGGAGTCCGGGAGCTGGCAATGAGCAGTTCTTC
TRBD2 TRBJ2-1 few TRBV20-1 CSAIRDGRGGYNEQFF TGCAGTGCCATCAGAGATGGGCGGGGGGGCTACAATGAGCAGTTCTTC
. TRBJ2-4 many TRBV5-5 CASSNQDGKNIQYF TGTGCCAGCAGTAACCAGGATGGCAAAAACATTCAGTACTTC
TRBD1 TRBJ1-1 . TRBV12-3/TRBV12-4 CASLRDRGTEVFF TGTGCCAGCCTCCGCGACAGGGGCACTGAAGTTTTCTTT
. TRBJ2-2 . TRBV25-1 CVAGSGGELFF TGTGTCGCCGGGTCTGGCGGGGAGCTGTTTTTT
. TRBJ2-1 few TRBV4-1 CASSHRRGDVSEQFF TGCGCCAGCAGCCACAGAAGGGGGGATGTAAGTGAGCAGTTCTTC
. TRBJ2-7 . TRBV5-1 CASSPYSETSSCEQYF TGCGCCAGCAGCCCCTACTCAGAGACAAGCTCCTGCGAGCAGTACTTC
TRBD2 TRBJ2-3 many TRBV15 CATSSATSGGADTQYF TGTGCCACCAGCAGTGCCACTAGCGGGGGGGCAGATACGCAGTATTTT